The entry below gives a single T cell receptor beta chain sequence along with its context. Its cognate antigen is unknown. The authors ran a second PCR of 7 to 11 cycles using a sample-barcoded 5' primer and a J-beta primer mix. TCRdb reanalysed the 5' RACE reads using MiXCR and keeps one entry per CDR3 protein. Of about 1 million distinct CDR3 sequences listed, less than 50% were seen once; the top ten hold about 19%. These data come from a study of blood T cells in healthy people across ages. The CDR3 spans 16 residues. V was shortened by 6 bases and J by 0 bases, with 17 bases between the two germline ends. Germline lookup yields CDR1 SQVTM and CDR2 ANQGSEA. Study-wide results and caveats: Across the age range, TCR beta diversity per million T cells fell in a roughly linear way.

The V and J genes are TRBV29-1 and TRBJ2-2; D assignment may be TRBD1 or TRBD2 (5 bases each). Material: blood. The source is a woman aged 60-70 years in good health. The CDR3 nucleotides read TGCAGCGTACACGGTTCCGGGACCGCGAACACCGGGGAGCTGTTTTTT. It is translated as CSVHGSGTANTGELFF.